A single sample is the source of the 17 T cell receptor beta chains below, sequenced in a study of human T cells and chemical hapten exposure (TCRdb year 2021). Library preparation was by RACE. TCRdb records NextSeq 500 as the sequencer. Using fastp trimming at Q25 and MiXCR clonotype assembly, TCRdb reanalyzed the public sequencing data and kept in-frame beta chains. Each record represents a unique CDR3 protein, reported with the most common genes and DNA among its rows. The sample table records tens of thousands of distinct CDR3 sequences; about 11% of these occur just once. About 4% of the sample belongs to the ten largest clones. The label giving this sample's time point can be read as: patch test 1, 2 weeks after DPC sensitization. In light of the paper, this sample's treatment or condition label describes: therapeutic diphenylcyclopropenone sensitization with weekly scalp DPC. The input for sequencing was whole blood, taken in connection with sensitization to the hapten diphenylcyclopropenone (DPC). Receptor source: a woman aged 50 to 60 with alopecia areata. Some clones in this sample may be carry-over from other donors' samples.

This clonotype was counted only a few times. The chain couples TRBV30 to TRBJ1-6; no definite D call. Germline V lookup: CDR1 GTSNPN, CDR2 SVGIG (reference sequence). The CDR3 sequence is 11 residues long. V lost 0 bases and J 8 bases, leaving 2 bases between the germline ends. As DNA, the CDR3 is TGTGCCTGGAGTGTAGATTCACCCCTCCACTTT. As protein: CAWSVDSPLHF.

This clonotype was seen ten or more times. The chain is built from TRBV11-3 and TRBJ2-3; TRBD2 agrees at 13 bases. The V gene's germline CDR1 is SGHNT and CDR2 YENEEA. The CDR3 contains 15 residues. Trimming at V came to 5 bases and at J to 6 bases, leaving 5 bases not matched to a gene. CDR3 amino acids: CASSRTSGRRDTQYF. The CDR3 bases are TGTGCCAGCAGCAGGACTAGCGGGAGACGGGATACGCAGTATTTT.

This clonotype was observed many times. The chain recombines TRBV12-3 or TRBV12-4 with TRBJ2-7; D unclear. V was cut by 6 bases and J by 0 bases, with 6 bases left in between. The CDR3 is made up of 12 amino acids. CDR3 bases: TGTGCCAGCAGAGGCCTCTCCTACGAGCAGTACTTC. It yields the protein CASRGLSYEQYF.

This clonotype was counted many times. The chain couples TRBV20-1 to TRBJ1-5; 7 bases map to TRBD1. Germline V gives CDR1 DFQATT, CDR2 SNEGSKA (reference sequence). CDR3 length: 13 amino acids. The ends lost 6 bases at V and 5 bases at J; junction bases unmatched: 7. In DNA, the CDR3 is TGCAGTGCACCAAGGACAGGTTATCAGCCCCAGCATTTT. Its translation is CSAPRTGYQPQHF.

In this sample, this clonotype turned up a few times. The chain has TRBV7-8 and TRBJ2-2; the D is unclear. Trimming cost V 3 bases and J 0 bases, with 11 bases left between them. There are 16 residues in the CDR3. Germline CDR1 SGHVS, CDR2 FQNEAQ. The CDR3 loop is CASSFSLLTNTGELFF. The DNA of the CDR3 is TGTGCCAGCAGCTTCTCTTTGTTGACGAACACCGGGGAGCTGTTTTTT.

This clonotype was counted a few times. This rearrangement joins TRBV11-3 to TRBJ2-1, with 9 positions matching TRBD1. Germline V gene sequence: CDR1 SGHNT, CDR2 YENEEA. This CDR3 is 16 amino acids long. V lost 1 base and J lost 6; bases outside the gene matches: 7. CDR3 loop: CASSLGTGGLGNEQFF. CDR3 nucleotides: TGTGCCAGCAGCTTAGGTACAGGGGGCTTGGGCAATGAGCAGTTCTTC.

This clonotype was detected ten times or more. The rearrangement joins TRBV12-3 or TRBV12-4 to TRBJ2-1; no definite D call. Between the trimmed V and J ends, which lost 7 bases and 1 base, there was a span of 17 bases. CDR3 size: 16 residues. The CDR3, as DNA: TGTGCCAGCACTAATGTGGTGTGGGGATCCTACAATGAGCAGTTCTTC. Protein sequence: CASTNVVWGSYNEQFF.

The chain is built from TRBV29-1 and TRBJ1-1, with D perhaps TRBD1 (5 bases). The ends were cut back, 7 bases at V and 6 bases at J, with 12 bases in the middle. Germline CDR1 is SQVTM and CDR2 is ANQGSEA. This CDR3 is 11 amino acids long. The CDR3, as DNA: TGCAGCGCCGCGGACACTTCTGAAGCTTTCTTT. Amino acids: CSAADTSEAFF.

This clonotype was counted many times. The CDR3 is CASSSRSVLAGGTDTQYF. The CDR3 DNA sequence: TGTGCCAGCAGCTCCAGGTCCGTTCTAGCGGGGGGCACAGATACGCAGTATTTT. V usage is TRBV7-2 and J usage is TRBJ2-3; 10 bases are a match to TRBD2. The CDR3 has 18 residues. J gave up 1 base and V 4 bases, and 11 bases lay outside the gene matches. Germline V lookup: CDR1 SGHTA, CDR2 FQGNSA.

This clonotype turned up a few times. V is TRBV29-1 and J is TRBJ2-7, with TRBD2 matching 7 bases. Germline CDR1 SQVTM, CDR2 ANQGSEA. The CDR3 covers 14 residues. The ends lost 4 bases at V and 6 bases at J; junction bases unmatched: 12. The CDR3 protein is CSVVPGLGEGEQYF. CDR3 coding DNA: TGCAGCGTTGTACCTGGACTAGGGGAGGGCGAGCAGTACTTC.

This chain uses TRBV7-9 with TRBJ2-5; no firm D call. Trimming took off 3 bases at V and 4 bases at J, with 12 bases between the two ends. This CDR3 spans 14 amino acids. Germline CDR1 and CDR2: SEHNR and FQNEAQ (reference sequence). The CDR3: CASSFLGRGETQYF. As DNA, the CDR3 is TGTGCCAGCAGCTTCCTAGGGCGCGGAGAGACCCAGTACTTC.

The genes are TRBV2 and TRBJ1-1; 8 nucleotides agree with TRBD1. The CDR3 covers 15 residues. Germline V lookup: CDR1 SNHLY, CDR2 FYNNEI. V gave up 1 base and J gave up 7 bases; unmatched junction bases: 8. In nucleotides, the CDR3 is TGTGCCAGCAGTGAAGACGCGACAGGGGTTATTGAAGCTTTCTTT. Translating gives CASSEDATGVIEAFF.

This chain uses TRBV29-1 with TRBJ2-4, with D possibly being TRBD2 (6 bases). The CDR3 length is 14 residues. V shed 4 bases and J shed 5 bases, with 15 bases lying between them. The germline V gene has CDR1 SQVTM and CDR2 ANQGSEA. The CDR3 region has the DNA TGCAGCGTTGGCAGTTCGGGGGTCGAAAACATTCAGTACTTC. Amino acids: CSVGSSGVENIQYF.

This clonotype has only a few counts. The junction departs from germline at one end; a sequencing error may be responsible. The CDR3 DNA reads TGTGCCAGCTCACCACTCGAGAGGTCTGAAAACACCATATATTTT. This encodes CASSPLERSENTIYF. The V gene is TRBV18, the J gene TRBJ1-3; D not certain. The germline CDR1 and CDR2 sequences are KGHSH and LQKENI. CDR3 size: 15 residues.

This clonotype has only a few counts. V usage is TRBV13 and J usage is TRBJ1-1; the match to TRBD1 covers 8 bases. This CDR3 comprises 13 residues. V dropped 5 bases and J dropped 8; count of bases not matched to a gene: 7. In germline, CDR1 is PRHDT, CDR2 FYEKMQ (reference sequence). The CDR3 nucleotides are TGTGCCAGCAGCACTCGGGGACAGGCGGAAGCTTTCTTT. Protein product: CASSTRGQAEAFF.

This clonotype appeared many times. The V and J genes are TRBV5-1 and TRBJ1-2; 7 bases line up with TRBD1. Trimming removed 4 bases from V and 4 bases from J; junction bases left unmatched: 10. Germline CDR1 and CDR2: SGHRS and YFSETQ. The CDR3 covers 15 residues. CDR3 bases: TGCGCCAGCAGCCGGGATATGACAGGGACCTATGGCTACACCTTC. Protein: CASSRDMTGTYGYTF.

This clonotype has ten or more counts. The gene calls are TRBV27 and TRBJ2-7, with 10 bases matching TRBD2. The CDR3 consists of 14 residues. Germline values: CDR1 MNHEY, CDR2 SMNVEV (reference sequence). V gave up 6 bases and J gave up 3 bases; unmatched junction bases: 5. CDR3 sequence (DNA): TGTGCCAGCAGAGCTAGCGGGAGTTTCTACGAGCAGTACTTC. It specifies CASRASGSFYEQYF.